In this sample, the clone carrying this T cell receptor (beta chain) turned up many times. The sample belongs to a study of T cells in Graves' hyperthyroidism and ophthalmopathy. RNA transcripts served as the template for amplifying TCR beta CDR3 regions. RT-PCR in the first round (using the HTBI primer set) targeted the TCR CDR3. TCRdb ran MiXCR on the multiplex PCR reads and lists one entry per CDR3 protein. The sample lists 350,000 to 450,000 distinct CDR3 sequences, about an eighth seen once, with approximately 29% in the top ten. V was clipped by 4 bases and J by 5 bases; unmatched bases: 6. Germline V gives CDR1 GTSNPN, CDR2 SVGIG (reference sequence). This CDR3 region has 13 residues.

The V gene is TRBV30, the J gene TRBJ2-7; TRBD1 matches at 9 bases. The specimen sequenced was blood. This TCR derives from a man aged 50 to 59 with Graves' ophthalmopathy. DNA of the CDR3: TGTGCCTGGAATAGACAGGGGGGGAACGAGCAGTACTTC. Protein: CAWNRQGGNEQYF.